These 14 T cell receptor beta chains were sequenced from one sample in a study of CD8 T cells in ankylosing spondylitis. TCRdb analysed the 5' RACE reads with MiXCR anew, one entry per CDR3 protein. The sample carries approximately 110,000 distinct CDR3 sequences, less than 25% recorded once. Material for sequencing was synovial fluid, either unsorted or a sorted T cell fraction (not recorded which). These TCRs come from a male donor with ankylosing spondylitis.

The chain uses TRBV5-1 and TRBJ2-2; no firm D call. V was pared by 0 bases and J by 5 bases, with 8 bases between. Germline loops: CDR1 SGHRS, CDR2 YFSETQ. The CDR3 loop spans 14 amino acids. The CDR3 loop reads CASSLALETGELFF. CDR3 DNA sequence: TGCGCCAGCAGCTTGGCCTTGGAGACCGGGGAGCTGTTTTTT.

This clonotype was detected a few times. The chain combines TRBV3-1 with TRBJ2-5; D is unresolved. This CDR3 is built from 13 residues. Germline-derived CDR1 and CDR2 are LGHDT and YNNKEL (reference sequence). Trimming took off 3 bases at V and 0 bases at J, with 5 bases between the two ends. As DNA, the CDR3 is TGTGCCAGCAGCCATGGCAACCAAGAGACCCAGTACTTC. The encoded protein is CASSHGNQETQYF.

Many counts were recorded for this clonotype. CDR3 region: CASSPSAWQPHGYTF. The CDR3 DNA follows: TGTGCCAGCAGCCCCTCGGCGTGGCAACCTCATGGCTACACCTTC. This chain joins TRBV11-2 and TRBJ1-2; no clear D. The CDR3 is 15 residues long. Trimming removed 5 bases at V and 6 bases at J, with 19 bases between. Per the germline V gene, CDR1 is SGHAT and CDR2 is FQNNGV.

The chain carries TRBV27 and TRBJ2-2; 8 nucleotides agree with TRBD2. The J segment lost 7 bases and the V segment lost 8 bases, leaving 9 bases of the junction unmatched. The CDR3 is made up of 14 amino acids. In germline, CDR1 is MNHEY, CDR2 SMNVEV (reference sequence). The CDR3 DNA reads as TGTGCCAGCTGGGCAGCGGGAGTTGGCGGGGAGCTGTTTTTT. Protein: CASWAAGVGGELFF.

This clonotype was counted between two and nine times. CDR3 region: CSVESLAESTDTQYF. CDR3 DNA: TGCAGCGTTGAGAGTCTAGCGGAGAGCACAGATACGCAGTATTTT. The V gene is TRBV29-1, the J gene TRBJ2-3, with 7 positions matching TRBD2. Germline CDR1 SQVTM, CDR2 ANQGSEA. The CDR3 is 15 amino acids. Trimming cost V 3 bases and J 0 bases; bases outside gene matches: 6.

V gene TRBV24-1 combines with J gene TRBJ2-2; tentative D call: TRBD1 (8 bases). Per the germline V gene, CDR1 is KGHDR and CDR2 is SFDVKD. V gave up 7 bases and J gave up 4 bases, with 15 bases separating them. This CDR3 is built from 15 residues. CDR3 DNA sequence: TGTGCCACCAGGGAGAACAGGGGGGGCACCGGGGAGCTGTTTTTT. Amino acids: CATRENRGGTGELFF.

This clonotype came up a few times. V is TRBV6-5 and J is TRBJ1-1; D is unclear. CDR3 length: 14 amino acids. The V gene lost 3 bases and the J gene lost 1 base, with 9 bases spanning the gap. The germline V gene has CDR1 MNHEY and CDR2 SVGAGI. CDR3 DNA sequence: TGTGCCAGCAGTTATCTCGTTGAGAACACTGAAGCTTTCTTT. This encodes CASSYLVENTEAFF.

CDR3 sequence reads: CASGLWVSTDTQYF. As DNA, the CDR3 is TGCGCCAGCGGGCTTTGGGTTAGCACAGATACGCAGTATTTT. V is TRBV5-1 and J is TRBJ2-3; D ambiguous. The CDR3 has 14 residues. Trimming removed 7 bases at V and 0 bases at J, with 12 bases between. Germline V lookup: CDR1 SGHRS, CDR2 YFSETQ.

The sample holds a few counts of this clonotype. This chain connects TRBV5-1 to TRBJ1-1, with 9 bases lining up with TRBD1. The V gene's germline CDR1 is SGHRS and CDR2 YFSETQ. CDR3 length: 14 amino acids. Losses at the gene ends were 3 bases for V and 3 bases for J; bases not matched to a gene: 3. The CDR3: CASSWTGVHTEAFF. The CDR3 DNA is TGCGCCAGCAGCTGGACAGGGGTTCACACTGAAGCTTTCTTT.

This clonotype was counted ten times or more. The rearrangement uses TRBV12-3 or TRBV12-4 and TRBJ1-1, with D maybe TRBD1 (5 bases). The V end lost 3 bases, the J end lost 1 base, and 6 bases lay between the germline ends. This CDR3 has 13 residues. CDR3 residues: CASSFGGNTEAFF. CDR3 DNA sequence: TGTGCCAGCAGTTTTGGGGGGAACACTGAAGCTTTCTTT.

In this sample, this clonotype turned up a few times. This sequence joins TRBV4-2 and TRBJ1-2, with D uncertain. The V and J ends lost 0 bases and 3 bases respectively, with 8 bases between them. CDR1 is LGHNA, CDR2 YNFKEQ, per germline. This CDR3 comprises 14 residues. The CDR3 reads CASSQEVTHYGYTF. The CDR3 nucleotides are TGTGCCAGCAGCCAAGAGGTTACCCACTATGGCTACACCTTC.

The CDR3 reads CSAPWQGDSNQPQHF. CDR3 sequence (DNA): TGCAGTGCCCCCTGGCAGGGGGATAGCAATCAGCCCCAGCATTTT. The rearrangement joins TRBV20-1 to TRBJ1-5, with 7 positions matching TRBD1. Trimming took 6 bases from V and 0 from J; bases not matched to a gene: 8. The CDR3 length is 15 residues. CDR1 is DFQATT, CDR2 SNEGSKA, per germline (reference sequence).

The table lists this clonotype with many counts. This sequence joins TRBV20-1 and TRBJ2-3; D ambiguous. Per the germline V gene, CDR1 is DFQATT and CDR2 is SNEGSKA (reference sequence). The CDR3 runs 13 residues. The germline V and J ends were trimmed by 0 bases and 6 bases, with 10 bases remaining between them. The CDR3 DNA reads TGCAGTGCTAGAGATTTGGCGCGGGATACGCAGTATTTT. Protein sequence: CSARDLARDTQYF.

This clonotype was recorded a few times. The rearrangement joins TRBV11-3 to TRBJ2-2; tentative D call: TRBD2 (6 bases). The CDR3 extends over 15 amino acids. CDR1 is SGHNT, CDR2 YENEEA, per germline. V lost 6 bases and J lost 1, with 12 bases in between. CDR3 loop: CASSRSGENTGELFF. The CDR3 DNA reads TGTGCCAGCAGTCGTAGCGGAGAGAACACCGGGGAGCTGTTTTTT. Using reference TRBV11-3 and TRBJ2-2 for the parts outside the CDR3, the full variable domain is EAGVVQSPRYKIIEKKQPVAFWCNPISGHNTLYWYLQNLGQGPELLIRYENEEAVDDSQLPKDRFSAERLKGVDSTLKIQPAELGDSAVYLCASSRSGENTGELFFGEGSRLTVL.